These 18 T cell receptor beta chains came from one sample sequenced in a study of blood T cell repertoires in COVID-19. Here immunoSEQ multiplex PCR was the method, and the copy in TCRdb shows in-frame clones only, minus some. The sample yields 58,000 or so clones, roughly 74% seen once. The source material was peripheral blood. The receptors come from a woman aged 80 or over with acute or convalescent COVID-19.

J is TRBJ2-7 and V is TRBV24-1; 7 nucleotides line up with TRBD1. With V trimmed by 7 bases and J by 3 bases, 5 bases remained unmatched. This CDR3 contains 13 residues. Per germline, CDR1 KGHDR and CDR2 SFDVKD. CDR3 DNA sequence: TGTGCCACCAGCAGACAGGGTAGCTACGAGCAGTACTTC. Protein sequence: CATSRQGSYEQYF.

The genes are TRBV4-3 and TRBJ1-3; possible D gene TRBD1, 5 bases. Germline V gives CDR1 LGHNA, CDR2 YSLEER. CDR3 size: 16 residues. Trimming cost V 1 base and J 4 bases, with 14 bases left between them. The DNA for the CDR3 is TGCGCCAGCAGCCAAGCGGATCAGGGTTTCGGAAACACCATATATTTT. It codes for CASSQADQGFGNTIYF.

CDR3 DNA: TGTGCCAGTACGGGCGGGAGATCAGTGAATGAGCAGTTCTTC. As protein: CASTGGRSVNEQFF. The chain employs TRBV19 and TRBJ2-1; 7 bases fit TRBD2. V shed 7 bases, J shed 7 bases, and the junction held 10 bases outside the gene matches. The CDR3 loop spans 14 amino acids. Germline V gene lookup returns CDR1 LNHDA and CDR2 SQIVND (reference sequence).

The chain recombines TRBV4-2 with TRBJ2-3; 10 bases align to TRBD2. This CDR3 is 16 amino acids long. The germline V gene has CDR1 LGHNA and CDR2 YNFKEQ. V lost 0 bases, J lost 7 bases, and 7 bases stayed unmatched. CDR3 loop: CASSQDLSSGRYTQYF. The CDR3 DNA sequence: TGTGCCAGCAGCCAAGATTTGTCTAGCGGGAGATATACGCAGTATTTT.

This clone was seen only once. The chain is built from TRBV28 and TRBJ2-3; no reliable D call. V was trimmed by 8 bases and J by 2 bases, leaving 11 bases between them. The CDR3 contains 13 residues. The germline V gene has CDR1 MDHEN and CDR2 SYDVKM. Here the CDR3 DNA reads TGTGCCAGCTGGAGCGTCAACACAGATACGCAGTATTTT. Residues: CASWSVNTDTQYF.

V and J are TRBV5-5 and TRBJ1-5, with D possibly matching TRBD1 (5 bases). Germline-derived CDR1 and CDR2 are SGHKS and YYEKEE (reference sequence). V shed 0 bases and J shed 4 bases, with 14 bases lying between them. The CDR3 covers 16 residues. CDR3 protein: CASSLEPGLRNQPQHF. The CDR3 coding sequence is TGTGCCAGCAGCTTGGAACCAGGGCTCAGGAATCAGCCCCAGCATTTT.

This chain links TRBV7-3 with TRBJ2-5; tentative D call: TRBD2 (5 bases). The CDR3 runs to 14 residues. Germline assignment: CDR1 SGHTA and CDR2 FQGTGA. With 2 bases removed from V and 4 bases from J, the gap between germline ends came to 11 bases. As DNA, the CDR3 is TGTGCCAGCAGCTTAGCTGGAGGCGCAGAGACCCAGTACTTC. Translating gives CASSLAGGAETQYF. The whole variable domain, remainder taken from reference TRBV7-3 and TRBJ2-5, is GAGVSQTPSNKVTEKGKYVELRCDPISGHTALYWYRQSLGQGPEFLIYFQGTGAADDSGLPNDRFFAVRPEGSVSTLKIQRTERGDSAVYLCASSLAGGAETQYFGPGTRLLVL.

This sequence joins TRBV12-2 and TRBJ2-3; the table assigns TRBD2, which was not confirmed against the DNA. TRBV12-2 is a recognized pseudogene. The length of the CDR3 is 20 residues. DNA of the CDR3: TGTGCAAGTCGCTTAGGAAGCCCCTGGACTAGCGGGACTAGCACAGATACGCAGTATTTT. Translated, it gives CASRLGSPWTSGTSTDTQYF.

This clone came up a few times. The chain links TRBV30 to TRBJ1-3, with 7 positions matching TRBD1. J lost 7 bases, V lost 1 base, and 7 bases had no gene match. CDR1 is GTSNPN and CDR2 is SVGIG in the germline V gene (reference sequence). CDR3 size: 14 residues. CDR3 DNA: TGTGCCTGGAGTGGCTTCAGGGGGATGAACACCATATATTTT. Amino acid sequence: CAWSGFRGMNTIYF.

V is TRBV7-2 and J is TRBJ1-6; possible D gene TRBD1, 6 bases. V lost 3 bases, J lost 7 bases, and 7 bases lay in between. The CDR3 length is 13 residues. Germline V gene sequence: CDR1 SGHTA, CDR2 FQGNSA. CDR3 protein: CASSFTGNSPLHF. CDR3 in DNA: TGTGCCAGCAGCTTTACAGGGAATTCACCCCTCCACTTT.

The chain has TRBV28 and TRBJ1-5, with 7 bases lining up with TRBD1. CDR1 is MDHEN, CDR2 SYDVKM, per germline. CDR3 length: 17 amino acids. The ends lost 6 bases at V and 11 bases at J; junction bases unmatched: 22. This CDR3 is CASSTPAKQGSQGSQHF. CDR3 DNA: TGTGCCAGCAGCACCCCAGCGAAACAGGGGAGCCAGGGGTCCCAGCATTTT.

This chain's CDR3 is CSVGRGSNEQYF. CDR3 bases: TGCAGCGTTGGCAGGGGGAGCAACGAGCAGTACTTC. The V gene is TRBV29-1, the J gene TRBJ2-7; 7 bases agree with TRBD1. CDR3 length equals 12 residues. The germline V gene has CDR1 SQVTM and CDR2 ANQGSEA. With 4 bases clipped from V and 5 bases from J, the junction kept 5 bases outside the gene matches.

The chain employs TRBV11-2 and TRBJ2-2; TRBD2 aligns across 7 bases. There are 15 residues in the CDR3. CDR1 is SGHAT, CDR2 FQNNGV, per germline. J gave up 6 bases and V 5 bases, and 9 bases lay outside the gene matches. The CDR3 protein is CASSKEGLAAGELFF. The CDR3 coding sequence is TGTGCCAGCAGCAAAGAGGGCCTAGCGGCCGGGGAGCTGTTTTTT.

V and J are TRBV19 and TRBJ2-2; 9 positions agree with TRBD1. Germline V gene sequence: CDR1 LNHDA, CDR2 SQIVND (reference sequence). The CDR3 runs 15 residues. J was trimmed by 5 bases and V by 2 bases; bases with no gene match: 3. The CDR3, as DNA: TGTGCCAGTAGTATAACAGGGGGCTTAACCGGGGAGCTGTTTTTT. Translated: CASSITGGLTGELFF. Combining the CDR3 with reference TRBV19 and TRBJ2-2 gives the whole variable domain DGGITQSPKYLFRKEGQNVTLSCEQNLNHDAMYWYRQDPGQGLRLIYYSQIVNDFQKGDIAEGYSVSREKKESFPLTVTSAQKNPTAFYLCASSITGGLTGELFFGEGSRLTVL.

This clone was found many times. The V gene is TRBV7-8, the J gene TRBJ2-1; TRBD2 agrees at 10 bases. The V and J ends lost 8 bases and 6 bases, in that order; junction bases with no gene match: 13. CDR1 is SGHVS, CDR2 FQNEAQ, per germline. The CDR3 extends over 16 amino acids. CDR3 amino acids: CASRKTVSGRGNEQFF. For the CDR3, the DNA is TGTGCCAGCCGCAAAACGGTGAGCGGGAGGGGCAATGAGCAGTTCTTC.

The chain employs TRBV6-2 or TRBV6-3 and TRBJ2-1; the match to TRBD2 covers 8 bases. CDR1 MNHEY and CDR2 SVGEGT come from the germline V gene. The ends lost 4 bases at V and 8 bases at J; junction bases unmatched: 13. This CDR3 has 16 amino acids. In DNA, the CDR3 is TGTGCCAGCAGTTCCATTACGGGAGGGCCGATCGATGAGCAGTTCTTC. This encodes CASSSITGGPIDEQFF.

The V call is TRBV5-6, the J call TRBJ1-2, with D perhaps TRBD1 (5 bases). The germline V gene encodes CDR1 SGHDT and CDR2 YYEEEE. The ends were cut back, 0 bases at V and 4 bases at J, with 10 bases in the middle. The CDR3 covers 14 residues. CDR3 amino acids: CASSLVGASYGYTF. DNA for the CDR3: TGTGCCAGCAGCTTGGTTGGGGCCTCCTATGGCTACACCTTC.

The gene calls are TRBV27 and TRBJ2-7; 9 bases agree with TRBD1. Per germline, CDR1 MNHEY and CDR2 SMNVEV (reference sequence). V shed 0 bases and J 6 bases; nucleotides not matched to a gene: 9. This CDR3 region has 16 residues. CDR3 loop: CASSLSNTGQGGEQYF. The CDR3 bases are TGTGCCAGCAGTTTATCGAATACGGGACAGGGCGGCGAGCAGTACTTC.